This T cell receptor (beta chain) was retrieved from a study of T cell responses to AZD1222 COVID-19 vaccine. Trimming removed 5 bases from V and 9 bases from J, with 10 bases in between. Germline V lookup: CDR1 MNHEY, CDR2 SMNVEV (reference sequence). The CDR3 extends over 11 amino acids. Only in-frame clones appear in the TCRdb table, and some are missing; sequencing was by immunoSEQ multiplex PCR. The table has 150,000 to 200,000 clones, 93% seen once. The source material was peripheral blood, sampled 28 days after the second AZD1222 dose. The receptor comes from an adult who received the AZD1222 COVID-19 vaccine. J is TRBJ1-2 and V is TRBV27; D unresolved. CDR3 residues: CASSHRGSYTF. The CDR3 DNA reads TGTGCCAGCAGTCACAGAGGCAGCTACACCTTC.